This record looks at one T cell receptor beta chain sequence and its context. What it recognizes is unknown. The data stem from a study of cytomegalovirus exposure and HLA in healthy donors. In the study overall: Counted in an early data release were about 85 million unique TCRs from HLA-typed donors. General study points: The study recorded over 150 TCR beta chains that were cytomegalovirus-associated.

The CDR3 has 16 amino acids. CDR1 is MGHRA, CDR2 YSYEKL, per germline. 60 Vbeta and 13 Jbeta primers were used in PCR. Assay used: immunoSEQ multiplex PCR; TCRdb lists only in-frame clones, some missing. Among about 110,000 clones listed, 83% were seen once. Donors likely had unrecorded immune exposures despite being nominally healthy when sampled. Sequencing used PBMCs. This chain connects TRBV4-1 to TRBJ2-5, with TRBD1 identical over 7 bases. The J call may be faulty, since TRBJ2-7 better matches the DNA end. The origin of this receptor is a man aged 18 to 30 in good health and CMV-seronegative. The chain's CDR3 is CASSQDLAGGAYEQYF. The CDR3 nucleotides are TGCGCCAGCAGCCAAGATTTGGCAGGGGGAGCCTACGAGCAGTACTTC.